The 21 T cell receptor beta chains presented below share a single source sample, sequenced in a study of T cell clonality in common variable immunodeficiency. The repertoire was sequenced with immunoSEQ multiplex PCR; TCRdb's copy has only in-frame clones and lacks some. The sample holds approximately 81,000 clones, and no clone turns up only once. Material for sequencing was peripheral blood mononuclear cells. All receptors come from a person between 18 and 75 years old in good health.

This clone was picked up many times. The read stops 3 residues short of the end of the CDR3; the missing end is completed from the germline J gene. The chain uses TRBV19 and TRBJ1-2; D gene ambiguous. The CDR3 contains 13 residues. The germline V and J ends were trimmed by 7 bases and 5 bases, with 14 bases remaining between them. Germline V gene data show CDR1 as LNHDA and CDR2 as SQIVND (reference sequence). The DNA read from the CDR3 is TGTGCCAGTACCGATACTGGTCTGTATGGC. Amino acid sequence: CASTDTGLYG. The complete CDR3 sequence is CASTDTGLYGYTF. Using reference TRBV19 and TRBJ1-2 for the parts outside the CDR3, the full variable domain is DGGITQSPKYLFRKEGQNVTLSCEQNLNHDAMYWYRQDPGQGLRLIYYSQIVNDFQKGDIAEGYSVSREKKESFPLTVTSAQKNPTAFYLCASTDTGLYGYTFGSGTRLTVV.

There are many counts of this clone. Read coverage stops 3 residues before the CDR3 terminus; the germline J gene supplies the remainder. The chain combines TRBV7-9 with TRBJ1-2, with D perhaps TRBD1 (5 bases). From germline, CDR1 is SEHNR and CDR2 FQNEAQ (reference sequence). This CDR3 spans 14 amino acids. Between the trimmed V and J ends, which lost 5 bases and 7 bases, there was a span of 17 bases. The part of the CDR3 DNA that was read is TGTGCCAGCAGCCCTCAGGCAGGGTACGGTGGC. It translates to CASSPQAGYGG. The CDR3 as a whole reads CASSPQAGYGGYTF.

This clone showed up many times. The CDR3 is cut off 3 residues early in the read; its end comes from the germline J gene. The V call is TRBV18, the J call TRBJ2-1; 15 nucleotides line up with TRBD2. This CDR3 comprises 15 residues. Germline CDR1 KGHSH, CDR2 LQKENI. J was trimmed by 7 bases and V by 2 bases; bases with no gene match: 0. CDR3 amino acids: CASSPGLAGGNEQFF. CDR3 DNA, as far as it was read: TGTGCCAGCTCACCAGGACTAGCGGGAGGGAATGAG.

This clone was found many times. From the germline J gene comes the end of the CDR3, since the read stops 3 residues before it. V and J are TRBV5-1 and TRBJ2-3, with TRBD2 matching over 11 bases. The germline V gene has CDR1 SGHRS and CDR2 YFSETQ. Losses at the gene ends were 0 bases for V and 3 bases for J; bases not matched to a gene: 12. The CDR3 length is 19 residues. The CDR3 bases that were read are TGCGCCAGCAGCTTGGAACTAGCGGGAGTTACGTTGGTTACAGATACG. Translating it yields CASSLELAGVTLVTDT. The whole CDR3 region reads CASSLELAGVTLVTDTQYF.

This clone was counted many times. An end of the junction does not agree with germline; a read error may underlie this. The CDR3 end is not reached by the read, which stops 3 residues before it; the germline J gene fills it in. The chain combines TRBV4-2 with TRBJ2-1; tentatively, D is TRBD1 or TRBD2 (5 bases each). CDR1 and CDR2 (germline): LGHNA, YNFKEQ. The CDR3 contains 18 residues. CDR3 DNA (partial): TGCGCCAGCAGCCAAGAGGGAATAGGGGCTAACTCCTACAATGAG. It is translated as CASSQEGIGANSYNE. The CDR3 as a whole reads CASSQEGIGANSYNEQFF.

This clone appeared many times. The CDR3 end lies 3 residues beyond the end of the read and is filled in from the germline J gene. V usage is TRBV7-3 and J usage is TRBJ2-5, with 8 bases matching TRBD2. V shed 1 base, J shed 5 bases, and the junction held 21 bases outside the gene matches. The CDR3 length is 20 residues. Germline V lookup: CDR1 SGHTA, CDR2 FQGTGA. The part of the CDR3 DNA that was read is TGTGCCAGCAGCTTAAGAGGTGGAGCGGGAGTGCCCGGGCATCAGGAGACC. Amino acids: CASSLRGGAGVPGHQET. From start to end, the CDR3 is CASSLRGGAGVPGHQETQYF.

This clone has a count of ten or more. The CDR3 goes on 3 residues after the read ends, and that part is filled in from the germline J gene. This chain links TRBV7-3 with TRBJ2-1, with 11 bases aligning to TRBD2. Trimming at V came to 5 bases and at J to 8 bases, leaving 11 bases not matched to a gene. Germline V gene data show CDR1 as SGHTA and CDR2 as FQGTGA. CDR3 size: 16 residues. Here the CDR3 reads CASSNKGGTSGHEQFF. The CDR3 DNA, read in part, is TGTGCCAGCAGCAATAAAGGGGGGACTAGCGGCCATGAG.

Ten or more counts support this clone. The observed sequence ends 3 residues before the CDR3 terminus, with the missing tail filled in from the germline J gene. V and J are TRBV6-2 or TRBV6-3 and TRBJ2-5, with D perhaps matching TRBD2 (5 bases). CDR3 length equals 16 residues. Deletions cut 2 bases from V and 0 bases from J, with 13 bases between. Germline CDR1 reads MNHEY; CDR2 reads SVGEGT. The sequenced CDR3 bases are TGTGCCAGCAGTTACCCGAGCGGACTGAACCAAGAGACC. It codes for CASSYPSGLNQET. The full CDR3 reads CASSYPSGLNQETQYF.

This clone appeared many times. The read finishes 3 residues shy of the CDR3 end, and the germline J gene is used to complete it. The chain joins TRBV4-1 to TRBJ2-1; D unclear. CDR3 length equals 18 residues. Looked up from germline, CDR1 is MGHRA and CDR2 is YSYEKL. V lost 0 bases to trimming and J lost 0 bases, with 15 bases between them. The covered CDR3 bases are TGCGCCAGCAGCCAAGATCTTAGTTCCCCAAGCTCCTACAATGAG. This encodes CASSQDLSSPSSYNE. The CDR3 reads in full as CASSQDLSSPSSYNEQFF.

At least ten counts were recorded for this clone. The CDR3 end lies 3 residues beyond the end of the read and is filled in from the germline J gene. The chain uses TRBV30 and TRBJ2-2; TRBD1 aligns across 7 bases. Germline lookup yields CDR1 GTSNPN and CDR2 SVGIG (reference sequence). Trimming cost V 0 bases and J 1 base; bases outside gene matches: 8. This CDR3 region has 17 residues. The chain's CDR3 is CAWSVPRTGLNTGELFF. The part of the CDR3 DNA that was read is TGTGCCTGGAGTGTACCGCGGACAGGACTGAACACCGGGGAG. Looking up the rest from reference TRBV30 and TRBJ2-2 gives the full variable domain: SQTIHQWPATLVQPVGSPLSLECTVEGTSNPNLYWYRQAAGRGLQLLFYSVGIGQISSEVPQNLSASRPQDRQFILSSKKLLLSDSGFYLCAWSVPRTGLNTGELFFGEGSRLTVL.

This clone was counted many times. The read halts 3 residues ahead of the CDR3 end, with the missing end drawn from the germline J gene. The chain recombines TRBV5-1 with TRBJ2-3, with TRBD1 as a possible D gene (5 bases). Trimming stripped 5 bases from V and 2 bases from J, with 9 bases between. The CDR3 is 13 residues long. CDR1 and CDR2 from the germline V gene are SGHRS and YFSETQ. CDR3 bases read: TGCGCCAGCAGTCGACAGTACACAGATACG. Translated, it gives CASSRQYTDT. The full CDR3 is CASSRQYTDTQYF.

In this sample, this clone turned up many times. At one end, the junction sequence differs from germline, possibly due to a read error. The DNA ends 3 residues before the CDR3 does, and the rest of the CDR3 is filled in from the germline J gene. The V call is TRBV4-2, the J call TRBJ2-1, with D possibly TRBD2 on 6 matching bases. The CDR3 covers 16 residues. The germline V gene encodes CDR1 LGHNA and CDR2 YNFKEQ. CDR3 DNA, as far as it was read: TGCGCCAGCAGCCAAGATGGGACTGGCTCCTACAATGAG. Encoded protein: CASSQDGTGSYNE. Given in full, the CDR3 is CASSQDGTGSYNEQFF.

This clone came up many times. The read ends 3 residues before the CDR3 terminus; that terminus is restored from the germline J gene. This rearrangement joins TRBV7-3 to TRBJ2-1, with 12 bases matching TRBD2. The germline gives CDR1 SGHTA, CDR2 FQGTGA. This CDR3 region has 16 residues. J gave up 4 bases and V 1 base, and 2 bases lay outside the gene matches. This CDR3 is CASSLSGTSGYNEQFF. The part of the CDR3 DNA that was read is TGTGCCAGCAGCTTAAGTGGGACTAGCGGGTACAATGAG.

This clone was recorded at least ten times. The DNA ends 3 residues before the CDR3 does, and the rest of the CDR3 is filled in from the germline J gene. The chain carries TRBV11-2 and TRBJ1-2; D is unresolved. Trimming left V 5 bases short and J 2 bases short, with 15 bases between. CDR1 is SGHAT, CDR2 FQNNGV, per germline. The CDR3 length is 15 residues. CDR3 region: CASSPSSAGNYGYTF. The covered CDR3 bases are TGTGCCAGCAGCCCGAGTTCAGCCGGGAACTATGGC.

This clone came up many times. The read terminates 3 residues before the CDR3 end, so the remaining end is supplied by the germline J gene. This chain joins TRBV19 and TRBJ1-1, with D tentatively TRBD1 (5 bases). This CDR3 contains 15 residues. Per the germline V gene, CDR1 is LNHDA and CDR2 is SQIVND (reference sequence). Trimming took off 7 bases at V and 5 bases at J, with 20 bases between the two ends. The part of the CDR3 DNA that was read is TGTGCCAGTAAAGCCGCATCCCAAGGGGAAACTGAA. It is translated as CASKAASQGETE. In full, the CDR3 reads CASKAASQGETEAFF. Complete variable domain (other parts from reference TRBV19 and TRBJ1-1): DGGITQSPKYLFRKEGQNVTLSCEQNLNHDAMYWYRQDPGQGLRLIYYSQIVNDFQKGDIAEGYSVSREKKESFPLTVTSAQKNPTAFYLCASKAASQGETEAFFGQGTRLTVV.

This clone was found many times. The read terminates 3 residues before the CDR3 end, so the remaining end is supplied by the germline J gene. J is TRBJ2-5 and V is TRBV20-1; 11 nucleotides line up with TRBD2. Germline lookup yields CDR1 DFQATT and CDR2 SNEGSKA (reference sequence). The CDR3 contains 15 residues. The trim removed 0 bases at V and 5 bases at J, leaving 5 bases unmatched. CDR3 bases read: TGCAGTGCTAGAGATCTTCCTAGCGGGAGGGAGACC. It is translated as CSARDLPSGRET. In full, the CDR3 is CSARDLPSGRETQYF.

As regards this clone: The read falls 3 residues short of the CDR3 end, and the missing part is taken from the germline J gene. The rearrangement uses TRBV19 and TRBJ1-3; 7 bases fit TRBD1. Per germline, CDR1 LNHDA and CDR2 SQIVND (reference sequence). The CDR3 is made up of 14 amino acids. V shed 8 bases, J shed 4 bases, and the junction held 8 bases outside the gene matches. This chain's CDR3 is CASSDRSKGNTIYF. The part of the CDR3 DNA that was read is TGTGCCAGTTCGGACAGGTCGAAAGGAAACACC.

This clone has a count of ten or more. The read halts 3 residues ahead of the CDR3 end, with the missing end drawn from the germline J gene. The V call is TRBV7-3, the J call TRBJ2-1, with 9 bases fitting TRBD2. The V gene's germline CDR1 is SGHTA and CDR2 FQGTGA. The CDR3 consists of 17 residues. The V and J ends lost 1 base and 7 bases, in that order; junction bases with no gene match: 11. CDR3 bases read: TGTGCCAGCAGCTTAAGGGGAGGTAGCGGGAGATTTAATGAG. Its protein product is CASSLRGGSGRFNE. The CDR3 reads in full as CASSLRGGSGRFNEQFF.

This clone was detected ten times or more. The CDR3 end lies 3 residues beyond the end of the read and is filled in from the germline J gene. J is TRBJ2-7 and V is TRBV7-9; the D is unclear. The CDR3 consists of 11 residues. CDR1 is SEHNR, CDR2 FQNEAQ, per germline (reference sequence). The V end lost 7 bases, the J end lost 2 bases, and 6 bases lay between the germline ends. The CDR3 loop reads CASMGAYEQYF. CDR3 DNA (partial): TGTGCCAGCATGGGCGCCTACGAG.

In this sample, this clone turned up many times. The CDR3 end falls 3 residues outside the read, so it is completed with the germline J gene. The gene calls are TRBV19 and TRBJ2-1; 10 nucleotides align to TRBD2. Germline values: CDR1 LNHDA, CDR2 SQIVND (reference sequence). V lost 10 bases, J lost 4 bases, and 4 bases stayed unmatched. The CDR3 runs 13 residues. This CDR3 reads CATSGRGYNEQFF. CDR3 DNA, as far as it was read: TGTGCCACCAGCGGGAGGGGATACAATGAG.

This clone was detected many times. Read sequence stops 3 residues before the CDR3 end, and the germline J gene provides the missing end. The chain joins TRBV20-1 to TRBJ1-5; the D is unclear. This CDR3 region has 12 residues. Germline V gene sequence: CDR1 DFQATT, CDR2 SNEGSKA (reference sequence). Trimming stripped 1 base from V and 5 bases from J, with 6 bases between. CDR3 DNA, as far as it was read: TGCAGTGCTAGAGGCGGCGATCAGCCC. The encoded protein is CSARGGDQP. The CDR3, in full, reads CSARGGDQPQHF.